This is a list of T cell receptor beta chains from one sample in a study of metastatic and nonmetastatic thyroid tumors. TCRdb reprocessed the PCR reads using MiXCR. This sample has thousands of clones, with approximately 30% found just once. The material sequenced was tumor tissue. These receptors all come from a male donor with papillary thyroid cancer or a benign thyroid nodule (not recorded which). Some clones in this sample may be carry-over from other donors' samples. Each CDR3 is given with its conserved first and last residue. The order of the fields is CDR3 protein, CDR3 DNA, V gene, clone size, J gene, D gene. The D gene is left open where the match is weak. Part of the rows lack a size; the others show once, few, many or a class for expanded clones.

CASSKTPREQYF TGTGCCAGCAGTAAAACCCCCCGCGAGCAGTACTTC TRBV6-1 few TRBJ2-7 -
CASSSGTGLNYGYTF TGTGCCAGCAGTTCCGGGACAGGGCTGAACTATGGCTACACCTTC TRBV6-1 many TRBJ1-2 TRBD1
CASSLGGQPQHF TGTGCCAGCAGTTTAGGCGGGCAGCCCCAGCATTTT TRBV12-3/TRBV12-4 many TRBJ1-5 -
CASSLAPGTGLSGYTF TGCGCCAGCAGCTTGGCACCCGGGACAGGGTTGTCTGGCTACACCTTC TRBV5-1 - TRBJ1-2 TRBD1
CVSGQDRGGYEQYF TGTGTTAGTGGTCAAGACAGGGGGGGCTACGAGCAGTACTTC TRBV12-5 few TRBJ2-7 TRBD1
CASSEALRGTGNGYTF TGTGCCAGCAGTGAAGCGCTTCGTGGGACAGGGAACGGCTACACCTTC TRBV6-1 few TRBJ1-2 TRBD1
CASRATGGYTF TGTGCCAGCAGGGCTACGGGGGGCTACACCTTC TRBV6-2/TRBV6-3 - TRBJ1-2 -
CASSLKWTAYNEQFF TGTGCCAGCAGTTTGAAGTGGACAGCCTACAATGAGCAGTTCTTC TRBV28 - TRBJ2-1 -
CASSEAGQGRQPQHF TGTGCCAGCAGTGAAGCGGGGCAAGGACGGCAGCCCCAGCATTTT TRBV6-1 few TRBJ1-5 -
CASSSSSRGFYEQYF TGTGCCAGCAGCTCCTCCTCCCGGGGATTCTACGAGCAGTACTTC TRBV7-8 few TRBJ2-7 -
CASSIDNPGDEQFF TGTGCCAGTAGTATAGATAACCCGGGGGATGAGCAGTTCTTC TRBV19 few TRBJ2-1 -
CACSKTLSPYEQYF TGTGCCTGCAGTAAAACGCTAAGCCCCTACGAGCAGTACTTC TRBV6-2/TRBV6-3 medium-sized TRBJ2-7 -
CASSRELAGAADTQYF TGTGCCAGCAGCCGAGAACTAGCGGGAGCTGCAGATACGCAGTATTTT TRBV3-1 - TRBJ2-3 TRBD2
CASSSDGRYEQYF TGTGCCAGCAGCTCTGACGGGCGCTACGAGCAGTACTTC TRBV28 - TRBJ2-7 -
CASRERAGVREQYF TGTGCCAGCAGAGAGAGAGCGGGAGTTCGCGAGCAGTACTTC TRBV2 medium-sized TRBJ2-7 TRBD2
CSARGQYWPTEQYF TGCAGTGCTAGAGGCCAATACTGGCCCACAGAGCAGTACTTC TRBV20-1 - TRBJ2-7 -
CASIKNRESNQPQHF TGTGCCAGCATTAAAAACAGGGAGAGTAATCAGCCCCAGCATTTT TRBV2 - TRBJ1-5 -
CASSAGGGGAQHF TGTGCCAGTAGTGCTGGAGGGGGGGGCGCCCAGCATTTT TRBV19 - TRBJ1-5 -
CSAREGTGYTYEQYF TGCAGTGCTAGAGAGGGGACAGGGTACACCTACGAGCAGTACTTC TRBV20-1 - TRBJ2-7 TRBD1
CASSARTSEVHNEQFF TGTGCCAGCAGCGCGCGGACTAGCGAGGTCCACAATGAGCAGTTCTTC TRBV11-2 few TRBJ2-1 TRBD2
CASSEQANTEAFF TGTGCCAGCAGTGAACAGGCGAACACTGAAGCTTTCTTT TRBV6-4 - TRBJ1-1 -
CSARGTGSYEQYF TGCAGTGCTAGAGGTACAGGTTCCTACGAGCAGTACTTC TRBV20-1 - TRBJ2-7 -
CASSLEGYTGENTEAFF TGTGCCAGCAGCTTAGAGGGGTACACAGGGGAAAACACTGAAGCTTTCTTT TRBV11-2 - TRBJ1-1 TRBD1
CASRPGQSSGNTIYF TGCGCCAGCAGGCCCGGACAGAGCTCTGGAAACACCATATATTTT TRBV5-1 - TRBJ1-3 -
CASRGQGGEQPQHF TGTGCCAGCAGGGGACAGGGAGGGGAACAGCCCCAGCATTTT TRBV12-3/TRBV12-4 - TRBJ1-5 TRBD1
CASTSGLPDDEQYF TGTGCCAGCACTTCGGGACTACCAGACGACGAGCAGTACTTC TRBV6-1 few TRBJ2-7 TRBD2
CASDPGDQGFTDTQYF TGTGCCAGCGACCCGGGAGACCAGGGGTTCACAGATACGCAGTATTTT TRBV6-1 few TRBJ2-3 -
CASKWGGQETQYF TGTGCCAGCAAGTGGGGGGGCCAAGAGACCCAGTACTTC TRBV12-3/TRBV12-4 many TRBJ2-5 TRBD2
CASSILPGTKGYTF TGTGCCAGCAGTATACTACCGGGAACCAAAGGCTACACCTTC TRBV28 few TRBJ1-2 -
CASSAEGGNTIYF TGTGCCAGCAGCGCGGAGGGAGGAAACACCATATATTTT TRBV9 once TRBJ1-3 -
CASSEAAGSGANVLTF TGTGCCAGCAGTGAAGCCGCCGGGAGCGGGGCCAACGTCCTGACTTTC TRBV6-4 large TRBJ2-6 -
CASSYSAFAGQDREQYF TGTGCCAGCAGTTACTCGGCGTTTGCGGGACAGGACCGCGAGCAGTACTTC TRBV6-5 - TRBJ2-7 TRBD1
CASSSLYRGSYEQYF TGTGCCAGCAGCTCATTATACAGGGGGTCCTACGAGCAGTACTTC TRBV11-2 medium-sized TRBJ2-7 TRBD1
CASRDNRLYGYTF TGTGCCAGCAGGGACAACCGTCTTTATGGCTACACCTTC TRBV12-3/TRBV12-4 medium-sized TRBJ1-2 -
CASTIGTGFPYGYTF TGTGCCAGCACTATCGGGACAGGGTTTCCCTACGGCTACACCTTC TRBV28 - TRBJ1-2 TRBD1
CASYETGDSTGELFF TGTGCCAGCTACGAGACAGGGGATAGCACCGGGGAGCTGTTTTTT TRBV6-1 few TRBJ2-2 TRBD1
CASSWSRDSYEQYF TGTGCCAGTAGTTGGTCGAGGGACTCCTACGAGCAGTACTTC TRBV19 large TRBJ2-7 -
CAIGRANTGELFF TGTGCCATTGGCAGAGCGAACACCGGGGAGCTGTTTTTT TRBV6-1 - TRBJ2-2 -
CASSQDREVRDF TGCGCCAGCAGCCAAGACAGGGAAGTTAGGGATTTT TRBV4-1 - TRBJ2-3 -
CSARGDGFEQFF TGCAGTGCTAGAGGGGATGGATTTGAGCAGTTCTTC TRBV20-1 - TRBJ2-1 -
CASSGTSGNSYEQYF TGTGCCAGCAGTGGAACTAGCGGGAACTCCTACGAGCAGTACTTC TRBV2 - TRBJ2-7 TRBD2
CASSPGHQNTEAFF TGTGCCAGCTCCCCGGGACACCAGAACACTGAAGCTTTCTTT TRBV6-1 - TRBJ1-1 -
CASSLSRANNEQFF TGTGCCAGCAGCTTGTCCAGGGCGAACAATGAGCAGTTCTTC TRBV5-5 - TRBJ2-1 -
CSVLGPRGSLNTEAFF TGCAGCGTTTTGGGCCCCCGGGGCAGTTTGAACACTGAAGCTTTCTTT TRBV29-1 medium-sized TRBJ1-1 -
CASSYGLAGSVTGELFF TGTGCCAGCAGTTATGGACTAGCGGGGTCGGTGACCGGGGAGCTGTTTTTT TRBV6-5 - TRBJ2-2 TRBD2